The 10 T cell receptor beta chains reported below all come from one sample, sequenced in a study of vaccination effects on CD4 cells after COVID-19. Before sequencing took place, the ViraFEST assay used viral peptide pools to expand antigen-specific CD4+ T cells. CD4+ T cells were isolated after around 9 days of culture. Their antigens are not known. The table came from immunoSEQ multiplex PCR; TCRdb's copy has only in-frame clones and leaves some out. Among tens of thousands of clones, around 70% were seen once, and the ten largest hold 1.5% to 2%. The sample here was CD4+ T cells from PBMCs cultured with HCoV-229E spike peptides, taken before COVID-19 vaccination. These receptors came from a human donor who received a COVID-19 vaccine.

The sample holds a few counts of this clone. V is TRBV27 and J is TRBJ2-2; possible D gene TRBD2, 6 bases. CDR1 and CDR2 from the germline V gene are MNHEY and SMNVEV (reference sequence). V was pared by 5 bases and J by 4 bases, with 17 bases between. The CDR3 sequence is 16 residues long. The CDR3 sequence is CASSPRVWRGTGELFF. The CDR3 coding sequence is TGTGCCAGCAGTCCCAGGGTGTGGCGGGGCACCGGGGAGCTGTTTTTT.

The genes are TRBV7-2 and TRBJ1-2; TRBD1 agrees at 8 bases. Per the germline V gene, CDR1 is SGHTA and CDR2 is FQGNSA. Trimming removed 5 bases from V and 4 bases from J; junction bases left unmatched: 6. The CDR3 is 14 residues long. The CDR3 nucleotides are TGTGCCAGCAGCCCGACAGGGGATCCCTATGGCTACACCTTC. This sequence encodes CASSPTGDPYGYTF.

The CDR3 region is CASSYSPGTRETQYF. The CDR3 DNA reads TGTGCCAGCAGTTACTCGCCGGGGACCCGAGAGACCCAGTACTTC. The V gene is TRBV6-5, the J gene TRBJ2-5, with D possibly being TRBD1 or TRBD2 (5 bases each). Germline lookup yields CDR1 MNHEY and CDR2 SVGAGI. Trimming removed 0 bases from V and 4 bases from J, with 12 bases in between. The CDR3 contains 15 residues.

The chain joins TRBV3-1 (or the pseudogene TRBV3-2) to TRBJ2-7; no clear D. The germline V and J ends were trimmed by 7 bases and 4 bases, with 20 bases remaining between them. CDR3 length: 15 residues. CDR1 is LGHDT, CDR2 YNNKEL, per germline (reference sequence). This chain's CDR3 is CASKTFGFANYEQYV. CDR3 DNA: TGTGCCAGCAAAACCTTTGGATTTGCTAATTACGAGCAGTACGTC.

The chain carries TRBV2 and TRBJ2-5, with 11 bases that match TRBD2. This CDR3 region has 15 residues. V dropped 6 bases and J dropped 5; count of bases not matched to a gene: 8. CDR1 SNHLY and CDR2 FYNNEI come from the germline V gene. The CDR3 protein is CASRALAGGLETQYF. In DNA, the CDR3 is TGTGCCAGCAGGGCTTTAGCGGGGGGGCTGGAGACCCAGTACTTC.

The chain carries TRBV5-1 and TRBJ1-5, with D possibly TRBD1 on 6 matching bases. The CDR3 runs 15 residues. In germline, CDR1 is SGHRS, CDR2 YFSETQ. V lost 2 bases and J lost 0, with 9 bases in between. CDR3 in DNA: TGCGCCAGCAGCTTTACAGGGAATAGCAATCAGCCCCAGCATTTT. This gives the protein CASSFTGNSNQPQHF. The full variable domain, rest sourced from reference TRBV5-1 and TRBJ1-5, is KAGVTQTPRYLIKTRGQQVTLSCSPISGHRSVSWYQQTPGQGLQFLFEYFSETQRNKGNFPGRFSGRQFSNSRSEMNVSTLELGDSALYLCASSFTGNSNQPQHFGDGTRLSIL.

The chain uses TRBV30 and TRBJ1-3, with D perhaps TRBD1 (6 bases). This CDR3 is 13 amino acids long. The V and J ends lost 4 bases and 4 bases respectively, with 11 bases between them. Germline loops: CDR1 GTSNPN, CDR2 SVGIG (reference sequence). CDR3 in amino acids: CAWIQGGGNTIYF. The CDR3, as DNA: TGTGCCTGGATACAGGGTGGAGGAAACACCATATATTTT.

The chain joins TRBV5-3 to TRBJ1-1; 10 bases line up with TRBD1. Being an ORF, TRBV5-3 has a function that is uncertain. The V gene end was trimmed by 2 bases and the J gene end by 4 bases; junction bases not matched to a gene: 11. The CDR3 runs 17 residues. This CDR3 reads CARSFPGTGVGGTEAFF. The DNA of the CDR3 is TGTGCCAGAAGCTTCCCCGGGACAGGGGTCGGAGGCACTGAAGCTTTCTTT.

This chain connects TRBV6-6 to TRBJ2-7; possibly TRBD2 for D (5 bases). CDR1 MNHNY and CDR2 SVGAGI come from the germline V gene (reference sequence). With 5 bases removed from V and 7 bases from J, the gap between germline ends came to 30 bases. CDR3 size: 18 residues. As DNA, the CDR3 is TGTGCCAGCAGTCAGAGAGAGTCACCCGGAAGGGTTCCGGGGGAGCAGTACGTC. The encoded protein is CASSQRESPGRVPGEQYV.

The chain combines TRBV7-9 with TRBJ2-5; 11 bases are a match to TRBD2. Unmatched junction bases numbered 11, after V lost 0 bases and J lost 5 bases. Germline CDR1 reads SEHNR; CDR2 reads FQNEAQ (reference sequence). The CDR3 covers 18 residues. CDR3 amino acids: CASSLAAASGGPGETQYF. The DNA for the CDR3 is TGTGCCAGCAGCTTAGCTGCGGCTAGCGGGGGGCCAGGGGAGACCCAGTACTTC.